The clone carrying this T cell receptor (delta chain) has ten or more counts. TCRdb redid clone calling on the RT-PCR reads using CATT. The repertoire holds fewer than 12,000 delta-chain clones, with 1% to 1.5% as singletons. The data originate from a study of gamma-delta T cells after stem cell transplantation. With 3 bases clipped from V and 0 bases from J, the junction kept 9 bases outside the gene matches. CDR1 and CDR2 (germline): GEAIGNYY, EKD. This CDR3 region has 16 residues. The chain employs TRDV2 and TRDJ1, with 7 bases matching TRDD3. The source material was gamma-delta T cells. The receptor comes from a human donor. It is not recorded whose cells these are; they may come from a transplant donor. The CDR3 reads CACDDMLGAHTDKLIF. CDR3 nucleotide sequence: TGTGCCTGTGACGATATGCTGGGGGCCCACACCGATAAACTCATCTTT.